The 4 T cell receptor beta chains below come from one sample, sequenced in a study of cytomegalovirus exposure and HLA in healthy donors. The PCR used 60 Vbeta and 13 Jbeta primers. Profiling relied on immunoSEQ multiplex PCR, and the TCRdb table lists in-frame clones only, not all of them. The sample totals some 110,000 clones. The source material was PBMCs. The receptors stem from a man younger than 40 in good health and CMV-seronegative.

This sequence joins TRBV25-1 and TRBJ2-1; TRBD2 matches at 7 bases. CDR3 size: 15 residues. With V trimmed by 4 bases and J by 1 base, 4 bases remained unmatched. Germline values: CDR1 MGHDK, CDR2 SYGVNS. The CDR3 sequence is CASSAWGGSYNEQFF. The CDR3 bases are TGTGCCAGCAGTGCCTGGGGAGGGTCCTACAATGAGCAGTTCTTC.

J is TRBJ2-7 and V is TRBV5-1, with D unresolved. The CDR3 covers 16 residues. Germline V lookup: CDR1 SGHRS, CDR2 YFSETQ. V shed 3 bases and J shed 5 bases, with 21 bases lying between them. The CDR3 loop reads CASSSLHDDEEDEQYF. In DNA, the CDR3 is TGCGCCAGCAGCTCGCTCCACGACGATGAAGAGGACGAGCAGTACTTC.

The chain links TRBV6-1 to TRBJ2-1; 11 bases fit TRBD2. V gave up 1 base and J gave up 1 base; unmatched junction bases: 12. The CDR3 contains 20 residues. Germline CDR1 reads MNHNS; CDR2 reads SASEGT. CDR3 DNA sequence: TGTGCCAGCAGTGAAGTTCGGTTCCTTGGACTAGCGGGTTCCTACAATGAGCAGTTCTTC. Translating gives CASSEVRFLGLAGSYNEQFF.

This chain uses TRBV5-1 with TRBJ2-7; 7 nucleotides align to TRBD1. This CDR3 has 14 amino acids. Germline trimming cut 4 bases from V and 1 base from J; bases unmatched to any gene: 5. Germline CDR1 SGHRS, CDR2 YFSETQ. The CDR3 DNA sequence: TGCGCCAGCAGCCGGGACAGAAGATCCTACGAGCAGTACTTC. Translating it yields CASSRDRRSYEQYF.